This T cell receptor (beta chain) comes out of a study of cytomegalovirus exposure and HLA in healthy donors. Overall study findings and caveats: Sequencing likely produced, as an artifact, a cluster of highly shared sequence variants.

Details on this clone: Its antigen is not identified.

The study ran its PCR with 60 Vbeta and 13 Jbeta primers. Clones were read by immunoSEQ multiplex PCR, and TCRdb kept only the in-frame ones, dropping some. In the table there are 220,000 or so clones, about 75% of which are singletons. The germline V gene has CDR1 PRHDT and CDR2 FYEKMQ (reference sequence). The CDR3 is 16 residues long. V was pared by 0 bases and J by 0 bases, with 11 bases between. The sequence was obtained from a woman in her twenties or thirties in good health and CMV-seronegative. Sequenced input: PBMCs. The chain links TRBV13 to TRBJ1-2; no clear D. The CDR3 here is CASSLGIRTANYGYTF. The DNA for the CDR3 is TGTGCCAGCAGCTTAGGGATCAGAACAGCTAACTATGGCTACACCTTC.